The entry that follows covers one T cell receptor beta chain sequence. Its matching antigen is unknown. Other DNA sequences in the sample encode the same CDR3. The record originates from a study of shared clonotypes between healthy human individuals. The authors divided CD4+ cells into CD45RA+ naive and CD45RA-negative memory subsets. Study-wide results and caveats: Clonotypes shared by all four sorted-subset donors had higher generation probabilities than non-shared clonotypes.

The authors loaded 200 ng DNA, 25,000 to 30,000 T cell genomes, into sorted-subset replicate PCRs. Only in-frame clones appear in the TCRdb table, and some are missing; sequencing was by immunoSEQ multiplex PCR. The profile shows around 2.1 million clones, 90% to 97% of them singletons. This receptor was obtained from a man aged 18 to 30 in good health. Sequenced material: naive CD4+ T cells sorted from blood. The subset was: CD45RA+ positively selected.

DNA of the CDR3: TGTGCCAGCAGTGAAGAGGGGAATGAGCAGTTCTTC. Its translation is CASSEEGNEQFF. The V and J genes are TRBV2 and TRBJ2-1; tentative D call: TRBD1 (5 bases). V was pared by 1 base and J by 7 bases, with 5 bases between. There are 12 residues in the CDR3. CDR1 SNHLY and CDR2 FYNNEI come from the germline V gene.